This TCR beta chain was identified in a study of chemoradiotherapy in HPV16-positive cancers. Assay used: immunoSEQ multiplex PCR; TCRdb lists only in-frame clones, some missing. The data contain 5,500 to 7,000 clones, over 75% of them seen just once; the ten biggest clones take up roughly 1.7%. This clone occurred a few times. Germline V gene lookup returns CDR1 SGHAT and CDR2 FQNNGV. Trimming took 6 bases from V and 0 from J, leaving 7 bases between them. The length of the CDR3 is 13 residues. The source of this sequence is a human donor with HPV-associated anogenital cancer. The V gene is TRBV11-2, the J gene TRBJ2-3; D not resolved. The input for sequencing was blood, taken from a patient who underwent chemoradiotherapy. The CDR3 reads CASSQTSTDTQYF. As DNA, the CDR3 is TGTGCCAGCAGTCAGACTAGCACAGATACGCAGTATTTT.